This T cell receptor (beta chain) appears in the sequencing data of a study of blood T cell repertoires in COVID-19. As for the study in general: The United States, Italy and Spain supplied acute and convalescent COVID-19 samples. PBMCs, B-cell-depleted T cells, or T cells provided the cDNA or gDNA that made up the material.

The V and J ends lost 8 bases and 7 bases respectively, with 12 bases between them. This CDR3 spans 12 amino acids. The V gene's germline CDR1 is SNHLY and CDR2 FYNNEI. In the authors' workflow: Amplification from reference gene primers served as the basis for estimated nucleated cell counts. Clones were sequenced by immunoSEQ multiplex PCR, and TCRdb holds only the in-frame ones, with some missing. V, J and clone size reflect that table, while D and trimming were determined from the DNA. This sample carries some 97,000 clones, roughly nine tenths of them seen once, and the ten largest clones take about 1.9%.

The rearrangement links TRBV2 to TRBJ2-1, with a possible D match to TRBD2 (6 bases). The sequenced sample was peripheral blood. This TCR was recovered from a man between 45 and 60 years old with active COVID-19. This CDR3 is CASRGFGNEQFF. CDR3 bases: TGTGCCAGCCGGGGGTTTGGGAATGAGCAGTTCTTC.